These 32 T cell receptor beta chains came from one sample sequenced in a study of blood T cell repertoires in COVID-19. Sequenced by immunoSEQ multiplex PCR; TCRdb stores in-frame clones only, minus some. The data hold 100,000 to 150,000 clones, with over 55% observed a single time. Sequencing used peripheral blood. Receptors originate from a woman in her 70s with acute or convalescent COVID-19.

The rearrangement joins TRBV7-6 to TRBJ2-5; D is possibly TRBD1 (5 bases). The germline V gene encodes CDR1 SGHVS and CDR2 FNYEAQ. Trimming shortened V by 1 base and J by 4 bases, and 16 bases separated the two germline ends. This CDR3 contains 16 residues. CDR3 nucleotides: TGTGCCAGCAGCTTAGAACTCGGACAAGGCGGAGAGACCCAGTACTTC. Amino acid sequence: CASSLELGQGGETQYF. Supplemented by reference TRBV7-6 and TRBJ2-5, the full variable domain reads GAGVSQSPRYKVTKRGQDVALRCDPISGHVSLYWYRQALGQGPEFLTYFNYEAQQDKSGLPNDRFSAERPEGSISTLTIQRTEQRDSAMYRCASSLELGQGGETQYFGPGTRLLVL.

The chain employs TRBV27 and TRBJ2-5, with TRBD2 matching over 8 bases. Germline V CDR1 and CDR2: MNHEY, SMNVEV (reference sequence). With 9 bases clipped from V and 5 bases from J, the junction kept 5 bases outside the gene matches. The CDR3 extends over 12 amino acids. The CDR3 loop is CARVGGEETQYF. CDR3 DNA: TGTGCCAGGGTCGGGGGGGAGGAGACCCAGTACTTC.

The chain uses TRBV29-1 and TRBJ2-3; 7 nucleotides line up with TRBD2. CDR3 length equals 13 residues. The V segment lost 3 bases and the J segment 2 bases; nucleotides outside the gene matches: 2. Germline V gene sequence: CDR1 SQVTM, CDR2 ANQGSEA. The CDR3 region is CSVEGGTTDTQYF. DNA of the CDR3: TGCAGCGTTGAGGGGGGGACCACAGATACGCAGTATTTT.

CDR3 amino acids: CASSTGAYEQYF. The CDR3 region has the DNA TGTGCCAGCAGTACCGGGGCCTACGAGCAGTACTTC. J is TRBJ2-7 and V is TRBV28; TRBD2 might be the D (5 bases). CDR3 length equals 12 residues. Germline assignment: CDR1 MDHEN and CDR2 SYDVKM. The V end was cut by 5 bases, the J end by 2 bases, with 7 bases between.

This chain uses TRBV10-1 with TRBJ2-2, with D unclear. The CDR3 is 15 residues long. Germline V gives CDR1 WNHNN, CDR2 SYGVQD (reference sequence). V was shortened by 1 base and J by 2 bases, with 8 bases between the two germline ends. The CDR3, as DNA: TGCGCCAGCAGTGAGTGGCGGAGTAACACCGGGGAGCTGTTTTTT. Translating gives CASSEWRSNTGELFF.

The chain has TRBV30 and TRBJ1-1; 7 positions agree with TRBD1. Germline CDR1 is GTSNPN and CDR2 is SVGIG (reference sequence). CDR3 length equals 12 residues. The V gene end was trimmed by 2 bases and the J gene end by 8 bases; junction bases not matched to a gene: 5. The DNA for the CDR3 is TGTGCCTGGAGTCCTGGACAGGTCGAAGCTTTCTTT. As protein: CAWSPGQVEAFF.

The chain uses TRBV6-6 and TRBJ1-4; D gene uncertain. Trimming pared 6 bases from V and 4 bases from J, leaving 9 bases between. This CDR3 comprises 13 residues. Per germline, CDR1 MNHNY and CDR2 SVGAGI (reference sequence). CDR3 residues: CASRPGGNEKLFF. For the CDR3, the DNA is TGTGCCAGCAGACCCGGAGGTAATGAAAAACTGTTTTTT.

The V and J genes are TRBV28 and TRBJ2-3, with TRBD2 identical over 15 bases. Germline CDR1 and CDR2: MDHEN and SYDVKM. CDR3 length: 18 residues. V shed 7 bases, J shed 1 base, and the junction held 9 bases outside the gene matches. The CDR3 DNA is TGTGCCAGCATGGGGACTAGCGGGGGGCCAAGGGGCACAGATACGCAGTATTTT. Its protein is CASMGTSGGPRGTDTQYF.

V gene TRBV11-2 combines with J gene TRBJ2-3, with 7 positions matching TRBD1. The CDR3 extends over 15 amino acids. V was pared by 5 bases and J by 6 bases, with 11 bases of the junction left unmatched. Germline V gene lookup returns CDR1 SGHAT and CDR2 FQNNGV. This CDR3 reads CASSTVRGRGDTQYF. CDR3 coding DNA: TGTGCCAGCAGCACTGTAAGGGGGCGAGGGGATACGCAGTATTTT.

This clone came up a few times. The genes are TRBV19 and TRBJ2-7; 10 bases align to TRBD1. The CDR3 runs to 13 residues. The trim removed 4 bases at V and 6 bases at J, leaving 3 bases unmatched. From germline, CDR1 is LNHDA and CDR2 SQIVND (reference sequence). DNA of the CDR3: TGTGCCAGTAGTACGAGACAGGGGGCCGAGCAGTACTTC. This codes for CASSTRQGAEQYF. Complete variable domain (other parts from reference TRBV19 and TRBJ2-7): DGGITQSPKYLFRKEGQNVTLSCEQNLNHDAMYWYRQDPGQGLRLIYYSQIVNDFQKGDIAEGYSVSREKKESFPLTVTSAQKNPTAFYLCASSTRQGAEQYFGPGTRLTVT.

The chain carries TRBV18 and TRBJ2-7; D is perhaps TRBD2 (7 bases). Trimming shortened V by 0 bases and J by 2 bases, and 23 bases separated the two germline ends. Germline assignment: CDR1 KGHSH and CDR2 LQKENI. The CDR3 has 19 residues. The CDR3 sequence: CASSPPGGAARGHTYEQYF. CDR3 coding DNA: TGTGCCAGCTCACCACCGGGGGGGGCGGCGAGGGGCCATACCTACGAGCAGTACTTC.

The chain joins TRBV9 to TRBJ2-1; TRBD2 matches at 11 bases. The CDR3 has 15 amino acids. V shed 0 bases and J 4 bases; nucleotides not matched to a gene: 0. The V gene's germline CDR1 is SGDLS and CDR2 YYNGEE. The DNA for the CDR3 is TGTGCCAGCAGCGTAGGACTAGCGGGATACAATGAGCAGTTCTTC. This translates into CASSVGLAGYNEQFF.

The chain uses TRBV5-4 and TRBJ1-1; D ambiguous. V lost 1 base and J lost 2, with 9 bases in between. CDR1 and CDR2 from the germline V gene are SGHNT and YYREEE (reference sequence). The CDR3 contains 14 residues. The CDR3 DNA reads TGTGCCAGCAGCTTGTCACAGCCAAACACTGAAGCTTTCTTT. Translation gives CASSLSQPNTEAFF.

The chain uses TRBV12-3 or TRBV12-4 and TRBJ1-4, with D tentatively TRBD1 (6 bases). The CDR3 totals 13 residues. Between the trimmed V and J ends, which lost 3 bases and 8 bases, there was a span of 10 bases. CDR3 bases: TGTGCCAGCAGTTTTGGGGGCTGGGAAAAACTGTTTTTT. This encodes CASSFGGWEKLFF.

The chain links TRBV5-1 to TRBJ2-1; 11 bases line up with TRBD2. This CDR3 has 15 amino acids. Trimming removed 3 bases from V and 4 bases from J; junction bases left unmatched: 3. Germline V gene sequence: CDR1 SGHRS, CDR2 YFSETQ. The CDR3 DNA reads TGCGCCAGCAGCTCCCTAGCGGGAGGTTACAATGAGCAGTTCTTC. This sequence encodes CASSSLAGGYNEQFF.

The chain is built from TRBV7-2 and TRBJ2-7, with 9 bases that match TRBD2. The CDR3 sequence is 15 residues long. The V gene end was trimmed by 1 base and the J gene end by 5 bases; junction bases not matched to a gene: 6. Germline loops: CDR1 SGHTA, CDR2 FQGNSA. CDR3 in amino acids: CASSLVPAGGHEQYF. The CDR3 DNA reads as TGTGCCAGCAGCTTAGTGCCAGCGGGGGGCCACGAGCAGTACTTC.

DNA of the CDR3: TGTGCCAGCAGCTCCGGACAGGGTTTGGGTTCACCCCTCCACTTT. Translation gives CASSSGQGLGSPLHF. The J gene is TRBJ1-6, the V gene TRBV11-2; 8 bases line up with TRBD1. The ends lost 4 bases at V and 9 bases at J; junction bases unmatched: 8. The CDR3 extends over 15 amino acids. Germline CDR1 SGHAT, CDR2 FQNNGV.

This sequence joins TRBV6-1 and TRBJ2-3; TRBD1 might be the D (6 bases). Germline assignment: CDR1 MNHNS and CDR2 SASEGT. V lost 3 bases and J 5 bases, leaving 9 bases between the germline ends. The CDR3 length is 13 residues. CDR3 DNA sequence: TGTGCCAGCAGTGATTCACAGGGAGATACGCAGTATTTT. Residues: CASSDSQGDTQYF.

The chain couples TRBV5-1 to TRBJ1-1; D is unresolved. The CDR3 contains 15 residues. CDR1 is SGHRS, CDR2 YFSETQ, per germline. V gave up 0 bases and J gave up 0 bases, with 9 bases separating them. CDR3 loop: CASSLDGLMNTEAFF. CDR3 nucleotide sequence: TGCGCCAGCAGCTTGGATGGGCTAATGAACACTGAAGCTTTCTTT. The complete variable domain, with remaining parts taken from reference TRBV5-1 and TRBJ1-1, reads KAGVTQTPRYLIKTRGQQVTLSCSPISGHRSVSWYQQTPGQGLQFLFEYFSETQRNKGNFPGRFSGRQFSNSRSEMNVSTLELGDSALYLCASSLDGLMNTEAFFGQGTRLTVV.

The V and J genes are TRBV5-4 and TRBJ1-2, with D maybe TRBD1 (5 bases). The CDR3 extends over 14 amino acids. The V and J ends lost 0 bases and 8 bases respectively, with 14 bases between them. The germline V gene encodes CDR1 SGHNT and CDR2 YYREEE (reference sequence). The CDR3 reads CASSLGIGAEGYTF. The DNA of the CDR3 is TGTGCCAGCAGCTTGGGAATAGGGGCGGAGGGCTACACCTTC.

This clone has only a few counts. CDR3 nucleotides: TGTGCCAGCAGCTTGATCCAGGGAGATACGCAGTATTTT. Protein product: CASSLIQGDTQYF. The chain links TRBV5-4 to TRBJ2-3, with a tentative D call TRBD1 (5 bases). V lost 1 base and J 5 bases, leaving 8 bases between the germline ends. CDR3 length: 13 amino acids. The germline gives CDR1 SGHNT, CDR2 YYREEE (reference sequence).

This chain connects TRBV18 to TRBJ2-1; 7 positions agree with TRBD2. J was trimmed by 9 bases and V by 2 bases; bases with no gene match: 7. CDR1 is KGHSH and CDR2 is LQKENI in the germline V gene. The CDR3 has 14 residues. The CDR3 DNA reads as TGTGCCAGCTCACCAGGGGCGGGAGTTGTTGAGCAGTTCTTC. Residues: CASSPGAGVVEQFF.

The V and J genes are TRBV9 and TRBJ2-7; a weak D match, TRBD1 (6 bases). V lost 0 bases to trimming and J lost 3 bases, with 13 bases between them. The CDR3 is made up of 15 amino acids. CDR1 is SGDLS, CDR2 YYNGEE, per germline. The CDR3 sequence: CASSVAPDSSYEQYF. CDR3 DNA: TGTGCCAGCAGCGTAGCCCCGGACAGCAGCTACGAGCAGTACTTC.

The chain recombines TRBV20-1 with TRBJ2-3; 10 bases fit TRBD2. The V and J ends lost 3 bases and 6 bases, in that order; junction bases with no gene match: 9. This CDR3 is 15 amino acids long. Looked up from germline, CDR1 is DFQATT and CDR2 is SNEGSKA (reference sequence). The CDR3 region has the DNA TGCAGTGCTAGTCGAAGCGGGGGGGCAAAGGATACGCAGTATTTT. It yields the protein CSASRSGGAKDTQYF.

This clone appeared a single time. The rearrangement links TRBV21-1 to TRBJ2-5; the tabulated D call, TRBD1, remains unverified against the DNA. TRBV21-1 corresponds to a pseudogene. The CDR3 runs to 15 residues. CDR3 loop: CASRKTGTGGETQYF. The CDR3 DNA sequence: TGTGCCAGCAGGAAAACCGGGACAGGGGGGGAGACCCAGTACTTC.

This sequence joins TRBV5-5 and TRBJ2-7, with D possibly matching TRBD1 (7 bases). V was trimmed by 4 bases and J by 3 bases, leaving 14 bases between them. Germline loops: CDR1 SGHKS, CDR2 YYEKEE (reference sequence). CDR3 length: 14 amino acids. The CDR3 is CASSRGGGGYEQYF. The CDR3, as DNA: TGTGCCAGCAGCCGAGGAGGGGGCGGCTACGAGCAGTACTTC.

V usage is TRBV21-1 and J usage is TRBJ1-1. TRBV21-1 is a listed pseudogene. CDR3 length equals 13 residues. This chain's CDR3 is CASSNGSNTEAFF. CDR3 sequence (DNA): TGTGCCAGCAGCAATGGGAGCAACACTGAAGCTTTCTTT.

The chain joins TRBV9 to TRBJ1-1; D ambiguous. Trimming removed 7 bases from V and 6 bases from J, with 13 bases in between. The germline gives CDR1 SGDLS, CDR2 YYNGEE. The CDR3 extends over 12 amino acids. The CDR3 reads CASSGSDSEAFF. CDR3 DNA: TGTGCCAGCTCAGGTTCCGATTCTGAAGCTTTCTTT.

The chain carries TRBV5-6 and TRBJ2-7, with a weak D call TRBD1 (6 bases). The germline gives CDR1 SGHDT, CDR2 YYEEEE. Trimming left V 3 bases short and J 0 bases short, with 16 bases between. The CDR3 loop spans 16 amino acids. The CDR3 is CASSSTDRILSYEQYF. The CDR3 DNA follows: TGTGCCAGCAGCTCCACCGACAGGATCCTCTCCTACGAGCAGTACTTC. Looking up the rest from reference TRBV5-6 and TRBJ2-7 gives the full variable domain: DAGVTQSPTHLIKTRGQQVTLRCSPKSGHDTVSWYQQALGQGPQFIFQYYEEEERQRGNFPDRFSGHQFPNYSSELNVNALLLGDSALYLCASSSTDRILSYEQYFGPGTRLTVT.

The chain carries TRBV5-1 and TRBJ2-3, with 7 bases lining up with TRBD1. Looked up from germline, CDR1 is SGHRS and CDR2 is YFSETQ. Losses at the gene ends were 4 bases for V and 3 bases for J; bases not matched to a gene: 2. The CDR3 contains 13 residues. The CDR3 nucleotides read TGCGCCAGCAGCCCACAGGGGACAGATACGCAGTATTTT. Translating it yields CASSPQGTDTQYF.

The DNA of the CDR3 is TGTGCCAGCAGCCTCTCGGGACAGGGAAACACCATATATTTT. Encoded protein: CASSLSGQGNTIYF. This chain links TRBV11-3 with TRBJ1-3; 7 bases line up with TRBD1. Unmatched junction bases numbered 5, after V lost 5 bases and J lost 4 bases. Germline V gene sequence: CDR1 SGHNT, CDR2 YENEEA. This CDR3 has 14 residues.

The J gene is TRBJ2-7, the V gene TRBV18; maybe TRBD2 (5 bases). The V end was cut by 1 base, the J end by 3 bases, with 22 bases between. Germline CDR1 and CDR2: KGHSH and LQKENI. This CDR3 comprises 18 residues. Written as DNA, the CDR3 is TGTGCCAGCTCACCACTGCCCGCCGGAGCCGGACTTAACTACGAGCAGTACTTC. Its translation: CASSPLPAGAGLNYEQYF.